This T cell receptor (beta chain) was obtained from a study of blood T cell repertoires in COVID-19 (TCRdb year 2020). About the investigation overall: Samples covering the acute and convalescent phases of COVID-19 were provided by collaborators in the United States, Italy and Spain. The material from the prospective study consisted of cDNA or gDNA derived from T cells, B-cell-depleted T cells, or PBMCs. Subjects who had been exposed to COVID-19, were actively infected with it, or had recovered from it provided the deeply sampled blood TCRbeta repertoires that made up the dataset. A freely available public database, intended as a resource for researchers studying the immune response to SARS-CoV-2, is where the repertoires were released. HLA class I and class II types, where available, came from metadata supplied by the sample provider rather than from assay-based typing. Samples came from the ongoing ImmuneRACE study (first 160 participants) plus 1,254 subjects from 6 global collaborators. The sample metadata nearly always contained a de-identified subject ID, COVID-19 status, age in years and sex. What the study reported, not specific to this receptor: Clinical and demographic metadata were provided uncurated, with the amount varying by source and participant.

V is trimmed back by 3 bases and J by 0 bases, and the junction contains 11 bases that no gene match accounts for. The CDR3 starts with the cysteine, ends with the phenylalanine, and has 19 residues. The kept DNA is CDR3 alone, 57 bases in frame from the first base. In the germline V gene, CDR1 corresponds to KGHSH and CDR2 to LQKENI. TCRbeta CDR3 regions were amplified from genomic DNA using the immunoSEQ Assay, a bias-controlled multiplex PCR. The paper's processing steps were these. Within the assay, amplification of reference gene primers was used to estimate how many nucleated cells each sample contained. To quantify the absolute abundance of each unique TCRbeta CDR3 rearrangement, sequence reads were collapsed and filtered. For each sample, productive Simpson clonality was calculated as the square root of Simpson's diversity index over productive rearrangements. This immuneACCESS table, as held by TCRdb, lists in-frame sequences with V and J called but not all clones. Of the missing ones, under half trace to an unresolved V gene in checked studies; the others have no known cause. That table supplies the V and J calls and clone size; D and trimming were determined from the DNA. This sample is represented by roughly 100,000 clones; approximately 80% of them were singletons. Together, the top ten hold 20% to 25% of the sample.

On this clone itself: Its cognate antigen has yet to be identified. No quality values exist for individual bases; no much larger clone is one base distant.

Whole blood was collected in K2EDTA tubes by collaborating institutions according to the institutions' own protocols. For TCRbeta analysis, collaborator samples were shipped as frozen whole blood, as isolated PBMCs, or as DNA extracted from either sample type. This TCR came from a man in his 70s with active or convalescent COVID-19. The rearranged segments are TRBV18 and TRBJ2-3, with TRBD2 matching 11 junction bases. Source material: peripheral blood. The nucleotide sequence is TGTGCCAGCTCACCGGCCCCTCGGACTAGCGGGTCTAGCACAGATACGCAGTATTTT. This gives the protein CASSPAPRTSGSSTDTQYF.